One and the same sample provided the 2 T cell receptor beta chains below, sequenced in a study of beta chain features in type 1 diabetes. Points from the study as a whole: All four CD4+ subsets of Type 1 diabetes patients contained TCRB CDR3s that were moderately but significantly shorter.

Antigens of these TCRs are unknown. Expressed TCRB transcripts got sequenced, as all isolated RNA was reverse transcribed. Only in-frame clones appear in the TCRdb table, and some are missing; sequencing was by immunoSEQ multiplex PCR. The table lists about 270,000 clones, over 11% of them singletons. The sequenced sample consisted of naive CD4+ T cells from blood. These receptors all come from a man younger than 45 with type 1 diabetes.

This clone was counted between two and nine times. V and J are TRBV5-4 and TRBJ2-3; the D is unclear. Germline lookup yields CDR1 SGHNT and CDR2 YYREEE (reference sequence). CDR3 length: 16 residues. Trimming stripped 0 bases from V and 2 bases from J, with 13 bases between. Here the CDR3 reads CASSLVSWAHTDTQYF. As DNA, the CDR3 is TGTGCCAGCAGCTTGGTGTCTTGGGCTCACACAGATACGCAGTATTTT.

In this sample, this clone turned up a few times. The chain uses TRBV4-1 and TRBJ2-5; the match to TRBD1 covers 10 bases. The germline V gene has CDR1 MGHRA and CDR2 YSYEKL. CDR3 size: 17 residues. Germline trimming cut 3 bases from V and 3 bases from J; bases unmatched to any gene: 10. For the CDR3, the DNA is TGCGCCAGCAGCCACCGTCTCCCGGGGACAGGGGAAGAGACCCAGTACTTC. As protein: CASSHRLPGTGEETQYF.